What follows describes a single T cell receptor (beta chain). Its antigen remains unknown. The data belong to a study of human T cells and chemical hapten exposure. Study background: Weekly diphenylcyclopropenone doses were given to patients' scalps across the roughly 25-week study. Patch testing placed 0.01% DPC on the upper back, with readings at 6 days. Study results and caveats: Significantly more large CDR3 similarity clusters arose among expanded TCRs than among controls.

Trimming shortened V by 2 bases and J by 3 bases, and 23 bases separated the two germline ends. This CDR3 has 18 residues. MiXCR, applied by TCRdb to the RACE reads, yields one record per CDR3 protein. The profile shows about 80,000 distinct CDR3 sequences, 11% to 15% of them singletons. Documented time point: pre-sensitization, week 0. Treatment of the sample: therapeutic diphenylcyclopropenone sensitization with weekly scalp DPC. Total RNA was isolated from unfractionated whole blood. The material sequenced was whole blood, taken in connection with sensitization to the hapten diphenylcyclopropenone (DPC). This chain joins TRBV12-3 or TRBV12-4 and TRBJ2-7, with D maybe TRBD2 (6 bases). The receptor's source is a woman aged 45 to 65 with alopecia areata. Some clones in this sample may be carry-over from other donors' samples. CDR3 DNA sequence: TGTGCCAGCAGTTTAAGCAGGGAGGAGTGGGGGGACTTCTACGAGCAGTACTTC. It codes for CASSLSREEWGDFYEQYF.